The 13 T cell receptor beta chains presented below share a single source sample, sequenced in a study of OX40 agonist ivuxolimab in advanced cancers. Assay used: immunoSEQ multiplex PCR; TCRdb lists only in-frame clones, some missing. The sample has 55,000 to 80,000 clones, 84% seen once. Sequenced here: CD4+ or CD8+ T cells sorted from blood, sampled in a trial of the OX40 agonist ivuxolimab. These receptors were collected from an adult with an advanced solid tumor such as melanoma, head and neck, liver or kidney cancer.

CDR3 bases: TGCAGCGTTACCAGCTCCTACGAGCAGTACTTC. It encodes CSVTSSYEQYF. V and J are TRBV29-1 and TRBJ2-7; D call uncertain. Trimming took 5 bases from V and 0 from J, leaving 5 bases between them. This CDR3 has 11 amino acids. In germline, CDR1 is SQVTM, CDR2 ANQGSEA.

The J gene is TRBJ1-3, the V gene TRBV15; possibly TRBD1 for D (5 bases). Germline V gives CDR1 LNHNV, CDR2 YYDKDF (reference sequence). Deletions cut 3 bases from V and 5 bases from J, with 17 bases between. The CDR3 runs 16 residues. The CDR3 bases are TGTGCCACCAGCAGCGGGACCTTAGGTAGTCGAAACACCATATATTTT. Translating gives CATSSGTLGSRNTIYF. The full variable domain, completed using reference TRBV15 and TRBJ1-3, is DAMVIQNPRYQVTQFGKPVTLSCSQTLNHNVMYWYQQKSSQAPKLLFHYYDKDFNNEADTPDNFQSRRPNTSFCFLDIRSPGLGDTAMYLCATSSGTLGSRNTIYFGEGSWLTVV.

Only a few counts were recorded for this clone. V is TRBV5-1 and J is TRBJ1-2; D not certain. Trimming stripped 2 bases from V and 1 base from J, with 9 bases between. CDR3 length: 14 residues. Per the germline V gene, CDR1 is SGHRS and CDR2 is YFSETQ. The CDR3 is CASSFSEGNYGYTF. The DNA of the CDR3 is TGCGCCAGCAGCTTCTCCGAGGGTAACTATGGCTACACCTTC.

There are a few counts of this clone. The rearrangement uses TRBV5-4 and TRBJ1-2, with 9 bases aligning to TRBD1. The CDR3 spans 13 residues. Germline V gene data show CDR1 as SGHNT and CDR2 as YYREEE (reference sequence). V gave up 4 bases and J gave up 8 bases; unmatched junction bases: 6. The CDR3 nucleotides read TGTGCCAGCAGCCGGACAGGGGCTTCGGGCTACACCTTC. It translates to CASSRTGASGYTF.

The rearrangement joins TRBV7-9 to TRBJ2-5; tentative D call: TRBD2 (5 bases). The J call may be wrong; the DNA end is better matched by TRBJ2-7. This CDR3 is built from 16 residues. CDR1 is SEHNR and CDR2 is FQNEAQ in the germline V gene (reference sequence). The DNA for the CDR3 is TGTGCCAGCAGCCGTTCGACCGGGATGCTTAGCTACGAGCAGTACTTC. It is translated as CASSRSTGMLSYEQYF.

The CDR3 coding sequence is TGTGCCATCAGTGTTACAGGGGAAGTAAATTCACCCCTCCACTTT. It is translated as CAISVTGEVNSPLHF. The chain joins TRBV10-3 to TRBJ1-6; 7 bases map to TRBD1. After removal of 4 bases from V and 7 bases from J, the junction contained 7 bases not matched to a gene. Germline V lookup: CDR1 ENHRY, CDR2 SYGVKD. This CDR3 comprises 15 residues.

The gene calls are TRBV30 and TRBJ1-1; D gene ambiguous. The V gene lost 2 bases and the J gene lost 6 bases, with 22 bases spanning the gap. The CDR3 is made up of 16 amino acids. Germline V gene sequence: CDR1 GTSNPN, CDR2 SVGIG (reference sequence). CDR3 protein: CAWSPGWLRLLSEAFF. DNA of the CDR3: TGTGCCTGGAGTCCTGGGTGGCTAAGACTCTTGTCTGAAGCTTTCTTT.

The chain is built from TRBV4-1 and TRBJ1-6; a possible D gene is TRBD1 (5 bases). The CDR3 covers 15 residues. Trimming removed 4 bases from V and 10 bases from J, with 17 bases in between. CDR1 MGHRA and CDR2 YSYEKL come from the germline V gene. CDR3 coding DNA: TGCGCCAGCAGCCCTTATCTCGGGGGTAACTCACCCCTCCACTTT. Translated: CASSPYLGGNSPLHF.

The chain couples TRBV19 to TRBJ2-7, with 10 bases identical to TRBD2. CDR1 is LNHDA and CDR2 is SQIVND in the germline V gene (reference sequence). This CDR3 has 14 residues. Trimming at V came to 5 bases and at J to 5 bases, leaving 6 bases not matched to a gene. The chain's CDR3 is CASSGSSGRHEQYF. The CDR3 nucleotides read TGTGCCAGTAGTGGCTCTAGCGGGAGACACGAGCAGTACTTC.

The V gene is TRBV2, the J gene TRBJ2-5, with TRBD2 identical over 11 bases. Germline loops: CDR1 SNHLY, CDR2 FYNNEI. The trim removed 8 bases at V and 4 bases at J, leaving 0 bases unmatched. The CDR3 loop spans 12 amino acids. This CDR3 reads CASGTSGETQYF. CDR3 DNA sequence: TGTGCCAGCGGGACTAGCGGAGAGACCCAGTACTTC.

The CDR3 DNA reads as TGTGCCAGCAGTCGACCCGGGGAAGAGACCCAGTACTTC. The encoded protein is CASSRPGEETQYF. The genes are TRBV6-5 and TRBJ2-5; D may be TRBD2 (5 bases). V shed 5 bases and J shed 3 bases, with 10 bases lying between them. The CDR3 has 13 amino acids. In germline, CDR1 is MNHEY, CDR2 SVGAGI.

Note on this clone: The junction departs from germline at one end; a sequencing error may be responsible. The chain recombines TRBV28 with TRBJ2-5, with 8 bases that match TRBD2. The germline CDR1 and CDR2 sequences are MDHEN and SYDVKM. The CDR3 sequence is 13 residues long. This chain's CDR3 is CATRGGAQGTQYF. DNA for the CDR3: TGTGCCACTCGGGGGGGGGCCCAAGGGACCCAGTACTTC. The complete variable domain, with remaining parts taken from reference TRBV28 and TRBJ2-5, reads DVKVTQSSRYLVKRTGEKVFLECVQDMDHENMFWYRQDPGLGLRLIYFSYDVKMKEKGDIPEGYSVSREKKERFSLILESASTNQTSMYLCATRGGAQGTQYFGPGTRLLVL.

This rearrangement joins TRBV27 to TRBJ1-5; D is ambiguous. The CDR3 covers 14 residues. Trimming cost V 3 bases and J 2 bases, with 8 bases left between them. Germline CDR1 reads MNHEY; CDR2 reads SMNVEV (reference sequence). CDR3 in DNA: TGTGCCAGCAGTTTCACGGCGGGCAATCAGCCCCAGCATTTT. It codes for CASSFTAGNQPQHF.